This T cell receptor (beta chain) was identified during a study of blood T cell repertoires in COVID-19. Study-level background: T cells, B-cell-depleted T cells, or PBMCs supplied cDNA or gDNA.

Which cohort a participant joined came from the clinical history participants gave. Two negative PCRs, clearance, or symptom resolution had been documented for recovered Cohort 3 donors. The CDR3 has 13 amino acids. CDR1 and CDR2 from the germline V gene are SQVTM and ANQGSEA. V lost 2 bases, J lost 2 bases, and 8 bases lay in between. TCRdb keeps only in-frame clones here, not all; method: immunoSEQ multiplex PCR. The sample lists some 140,000 clones, about four fifths occurring once. This TCR came from a man aged 45-60 years who had recovered from COVID-19. The sequenced sample was PBMCs or T cells enriched from blood (not recorded which). V and J are TRBV29-1 and TRBJ2-3; D gene uncertain. This CDR3 reads CSVESTDTDTQYF. Written as DNA, the CDR3 is TGCAGCGTTGAATCTACCGACACAGATACGCAGTATTTT.